This record concerns one T cell receptor (beta chain) sequence. The same CDR3 can be traced to other DNA sequences in this sample. The V end lost 3 bases, the J end lost 2 bases, and 9 bases lay between the germline ends. Looked up from germline, CDR1 is KGHDR and CDR2 is SFDVKD. The CDR3 runs to 14 residues. Method: immunoSEQ multiplex PCR; TCRdb's copy keeps in-frame clones and lacks some. Of about 330,000 clones listed, more than 75% are singletons. This sample is drawn from a study of blood T cell repertoires in COVID-19. Study in general: The samples span acute and convalescent COVID-19 from the United States, Italy and Spain. The cDNA or gDNA used as material had been derived from T cells, B-cell-depleted T cells, or PBMCs.

Participants, roughly 18 to 89 years old, spanned more than 20 US areas. Grouping used clinical history reported by participants in a survey and questionnaire. The J gene is TRBJ1-2, the V gene TRBV24-1; D is possibly TRBD1 (5 bases). Sequencing used PBMCs or T cells enriched from blood (not recorded which). The receptor comes from a woman in her twenties or thirties who had recovered from COVID-19. The DNA of the CDR3 is TGTGCCACCAGTGATCCCCAGGGAAACTATGGCTACACCTTC. Translated: CATSDPQGNYGYTF.